Listed here are 27 T cell receptor beta chains from one sample, sequenced in a study of identical twins. TCRdb itself ran the 5' RACE reads through MiXCR, one entry per CDR3 protein. The table has around 530,000 distinct CDR3 sequences, approximately 16% seen once. These data were also reused for a study on yellow fever vaccine responses in identical twins.

Sequencing used CD4+ T cells sorted from blood. Receptors originate from a woman between 18 and 29 years old in good health.

This clonotype was seen a handful of times. The chain couples TRBV5-1 to TRBJ1-5; 8 bases align to TRBD1. The CDR3 is made up of 15 amino acids. The ends lost 2 bases at V and 3 bases at J; junction bases unmatched: 4. Germline assignment: CDR1 SGHRS and CDR2 YFSETQ. Here the CDR3 reads CASSFGTGLNQPQHF. The CDR3 nucleotides are TGCGCCAGCAGCTTCGGGACAGGCCTCAATCAGCCCCAGCATTTT.

This clonotype was picked up a small number of times. The chain carries TRBV12-3 or TRBV12-4 and TRBJ1-6, with D possibly being TRBD1 (6 bases). Deletions cut 4 bases from V and 10 bases from J, with 11 bases between. This CDR3 has 13 amino acids. The CDR3 here is CASSWGPGSPLHF. In DNA form, the CDR3 reads TGTGCCAGCAGTTGGGGGCCTGGGTCACCCCTCCACTTT.

This clonotype was found a few times. The chain couples TRBV6-1 to TRBJ1-2; D is uncertain. The germline CDR1 and CDR2 sequences are MNHNS and SASEGT. The length of the CDR3 is 14 residues. The V gene lost 1 base and the J gene lost 2 bases, with 8 bases spanning the gap. The CDR3 DNA is TGTGCCAGCAGTGAAGGGTACCGGAACTATGGCTACACCTTC. Amino acids: CASSEGYRNYGYTF.

V gene TRBV11-1 combines with J gene TRBJ1-1; no clear D. CDR3 length: 13 residues. Germline-derived CDR1 and CDR2 are SGHAT and FQDESV (reference sequence). Trimming took 2 bases from V and 10 from J, leaving 14 bases between them. The DNA of the CDR3 is TGTGCCAGCAGCTTACGAAGAGGAGATGGAGCTTTCTTT. Its translation is CASSLRRGDGAFF.

This clonotype was counted a few times. The V call is TRBV5-1, the J call TRBJ2-3, with 8 bases matching TRBD2. The CDR3 is 14 amino acids. From germline, CDR1 is SGHRS and CDR2 YFSETQ. The ends lost 7 bases at V and 7 bases at J; junction bases unmatched: 11. The CDR3 is CASASGGQWNTQYF. CDR3 nucleotides: TGCGCCAGCGCCTCGGGGGGGCAATGGAATACGCAGTATTTT.

This clonotype came up a few times. The chain joins TRBV5-1 to TRBJ2-7; 13 bases match TRBD2. V was clipped by 0 bases and J by 4 bases; unmatched bases: 10. Germline values: CDR1 SGHRS, CDR2 YFSETQ. The CDR3 length is 18 residues. For the CDR3, the DNA is TGCGCCAGCAGCTTGGCCGGGACTAGCGGGATGGGTACTTACGAGCAGTACTTC. It specifies CASSLAGTSGMGTYEQYF.

The chain links TRBV12-3 or TRBV12-4 to TRBJ1-1; tentatively, D is TRBD1 (6 bases). With 8 bases removed from V and 6 bases from J, the gap between germline ends came to 16 bases. The CDR3 runs 13 residues. CDR3 sequence: CASSIQGTSEAFF. The DNA of the CDR3 is TGTGCCAGCTCGATCCAGGGGACTTCTGAAGCTTTCTTT.

The V gene is TRBV12-3 or TRBV12-4, the J gene TRBJ1-5, with D tentatively TRBD1 (6 bases). The CDR3 contains 15 residues. V was trimmed by 5 bases and J by 7 bases, leaving 18 bases between them. CDR3 in amino acids: CASSPLSGTGQPQHF. The CDR3 DNA is TGTGCCAGCAGTCCTCTCAGCGGTACAGGGCAGCCCCAGCATTTT.

The chain carries TRBV27 and TRBJ1-6; TRBD1 matches at 7 bases. Losses at the gene ends were 6 bases for V and 10 bases for J; bases not matched to a gene: 12. The germline CDR1 and CDR2 sequences are MNHEY and SMNVEV (reference sequence). The CDR3 extends over 15 amino acids. In nucleotides, the CDR3 is TGTGCCAGCAGCGAACAGGGGACCGCGGGATCACCCCTCCACTTT. Amino acid sequence: CASSEQGTAGSPLHF.

This chain connects TRBV5-1 to TRBJ1-5; tentatively, D is TRBD1 (6 bases). V was pared by 0 bases and J by 0 bases, with 10 bases between. Germline CDR1 reads SGHRS; CDR2 reads YFSETQ. The CDR3 runs 16 residues. The CDR3 is CASSLGTEYSNQPQHF. CDR3 DNA: TGCGCCAGCAGCTTGGGGACAGAGTATAGCAATCAGCCCCAGCATTTT.

This clonotype was counted between two and nine times. The rearrangement links TRBV3-1 to TRBJ2-3; D might be TRBD1 or TRBD2, each matching 5 bases. Germline assignment: CDR1 LGHDT and CDR2 YNNKEL (reference sequence). Trimming left V 3 bases short and J 2 bases short, with 15 bases between. The CDR3 totals 16 residues. Here the CDR3 DNA reads TGTGCCAGCAGCCAGGCCCCGGGACCATCCACAGATACGCAGTATTTT. The encoded protein is CASSQAPGPSTDTQYF.

This clonotype was observed a few times. The chain uses TRBV5-1 and TRBJ2-7, with 9 bases fitting TRBD1. J gave up 6 bases and V 0 bases, and 7 bases lay outside the gene matches. Germline CDR1 SGHRS, CDR2 YFSETQ. This CDR3 region has 15 residues. CDR3 in amino acids: CASSLEGTGPREQYF. The CDR3 bases are TGCGCCAGCAGCTTGGAGGGGACAGGGCCGCGCGAGCAGTACTTC.

This clonotype was seen more than once but under ten times. The chain uses TRBV7-9 and TRBJ1-4; TRBD1 matches at 7 bases. Looked up from germline, CDR1 is SEHNR and CDR2 is FQNEAQ (reference sequence). V was clipped by 1 base and J by 0 bases; unmatched bases: 5. The CDR3 runs 17 residues. This CDR3 is CASSLVRDSATNEKLFF. CDR3 bases: TGTGCCAGCAGCTTAGTCCGGGACAGTGCAACTAATGAAAAACTGTTTTTT.

V and J are TRBV7-9 and TRBJ1-5; 7 positions match TRBD1. The germline V gene encodes CDR1 SEHNR and CDR2 FQNEAQ (reference sequence). This CDR3 is built from 17 residues. With V trimmed by 1 base and J by 2 bases, 8 bases remained unmatched. The CDR3 DNA is TGTGCCAGCAGCTTAGGCTCCGGGACAGTTCGCAATCAGCCCCAGCATTTT. It specifies CASSLGSGTVRNQPQHF. Drawing the rest from reference TRBV7-9 and TRBJ1-5, the complete variable domain is DTGVSQNPRHKITKRGQNVTFRCDPISEHNRLYWYRQTLGQGPEFLTYFQNEAQLEKSRLLSDRFSAERPKGSFSTLEIQRTEQGDSAMYLCASSLGSGTVRNQPQHFGDGTRLSIL.

This clonotype turned up a few times. This rearrangement joins TRBV15 to TRBJ2-7; no firm D call. The CDR3 covers 14 residues. V was trimmed by 1 base and J by 5 bases, leaving 12 bases between them. Germline CDR1 is LNHNV and CDR2 is YYDKDF (reference sequence). CDR3 nucleotide sequence: TGTGCCACCAGCAGAGGTGAGATATACAACGAGCAGTACGTC. It translates to CATSRGEIYNEQYV.

V and J are TRBV20-1 and TRBJ2-3; D not certain. Deletions cut 5 bases from V and 8 bases from J, with 14 bases between. CDR3 size: 12 residues. CDR1 is DFQATT and CDR2 is SNEGSKA in the germline V gene (reference sequence). CDR3 coding DNA: TGCAGTGCTCCAGAATTTTGGGGTACGCAGTATTTT. Protein sequence: CSAPEFWGTQYF.

The rearrangement uses TRBV12-5 and TRBJ1-5; D gene unclear. CDR1 is LGHNT and CDR2 is FRNRAP in the germline V gene. The CDR3 runs to 15 residues. V shed 3 bases and J shed 3 bases, with 12 bases lying between them. CDR3 nucleotides: TGTGCTAGTGGTTTTTATGCTTTGATCAATCAGCCCCAGCATTTT. Translating it yields CASGFYALINQPQHF.

This clonotype occurred a few times. The rearrangement joins TRBV7-4 to TRBJ2-5; the match to TRBD2 covers 9 bases. CDR1 and CDR2 from the germline V gene are SGHVT and SQSDAQ. The V segment lost 0 bases and the J segment 0 bases; nucleotides outside the gene matches: 2. The CDR3 is made up of 16 amino acids. The CDR3: CASSLALAGYQETQYF. DNA of the CDR3: TGTGCCAGCAGCTTAGCCCTAGCGGGATACCAAGAGACCCAGTACTTC.

This clonotype was counted ten times or more. Relative to the germline gene, one junction end is altered; a read error may explain this. The rearrangement uses TRBV4-1 and TRBJ2-1, with 12 bases aligning to TRBD2. This CDR3 contains 16 residues. The V gene's germline CDR1 is MGHRA and CDR2 YSYEKL. Written as DNA, the CDR3 is TGTGCCAGCAGCCCGGGACTAGCGGGCTCCTACAATGAGCAGTTCTTC. It encodes CASSPGLAGSYNEQFF.

This clonotype was seen at least ten times. The germline gene is not matched at one end of the junction; a read error may be the cause. V and J are TRBV5-1 and TRBJ2-3; D might be TRBD1 or TRBD2, each matching 5 bases. The CDR3 covers 13 residues. Germline-derived CDR1 and CDR2 are SGHRS and YFSETQ. The DNA of the CDR3 is TGTGCCAGCAGTGGGGGTGGAACAGATACGCAGTATTTT. The encoded protein is CASSGGGTDTQYF.

This clonotype showed up many times. The V gene is TRBV5-1, the J gene TRBJ2-3; TRBD1 matches at 12 bases. V lost 5 bases to trimming and J lost 4 bases; unmatched junction nucleotides: 5. The CDR3 extends over 15 amino acids. Germline-derived CDR1 and CDR2 are SGHRS and YFSETQ. Written as DNA, the CDR3 is TGCGCCAGCAGGAGGGACAGGGGGCGCGCAGATACGCAGTATTTT. Translating it yields CASRRDRGRADTQYF.

The CDR3 nucleotides read TGTGCCAGCAGTAAATCAGAGGGAAACACCATATATTTT. This gives the protein CASSKSEGNTIYF. V is TRBV6-1 and J is TRBJ1-3; D unresolved. Germline V gene data show CDR1 as MNHNS and CDR2 as SASEGT. This CDR3 is built from 13 residues. The ends were cut back, 5 bases at V and 4 bases at J, with 9 bases in the middle.

V gene TRBV3-1 combines with J gene TRBJ1-2; 9 nucleotides align to TRBD1. The germline gives CDR1 LGHDT, CDR2 YNNKEL (reference sequence). The junction had 16 bases not matched to a gene; V was cut back by 2 bases and J by 6 bases. The CDR3 totals 18 residues. The chain's CDR3 is CASSQTFRETGGFHGYTF. The DNA for the CDR3 is TGTGCCAGCAGCCAAACCTTCAGGGAAACAGGGGGCTTCCATGGCTACACCTTC.

This clonotype was seen a few times. V is TRBV7-8 and J is TRBJ2-7; the D gene is possibly TRBD1 (5 bases). Germline CDR1 SGHVS, CDR2 FQNEAQ. The CDR3 loop spans 13 amino acids. V dropped 4 bases and J dropped 7 bases, with 14 bases sitting between them. CDR3 amino acids: CASSSQTAWEQYV. CDR3 DNA: TGTGCCAGCAGCTCCCAGACAGCCTGGGAGCAGTACGTC.

The chain uses TRBV10-3 and TRBJ1-1; 8 nucleotides match TRBD1. CDR3 length equals 14 residues. Germline V gene lookup returns CDR1 ENHRY and CDR2 SYGVKD. V trimming: 5 bases; J trimming: 1 base; junction bases outside the gene matches: 3. In DNA, the CDR3 is TGTGCCATCAGTTGGACAGGGACGAACACTGAAGCTTTCTTT. Translating gives CAISWTGTNTEAFF.

The rearrangement uses TRBV24-1 and TRBJ2-3, with 8 bases fitting TRBD2. The CDR3 has 14 amino acids. The germline V gene has CDR1 KGHDR and CDR2 SFDVKD. The V segment lost 7 bases and the J segment 6 bases; nucleotides outside the gene matches: 8. CDR3 sequence (DNA): TGTGCCACCAGCCTCGCGGGGGGCGGGGATACGCAGTATTTT. Translated, it gives CATSLAGGGDTQYF.

This chain joins TRBV27 and TRBJ2-7, with a weak D call TRBD2 (6 bases). Germline CDR1 is MNHEY and CDR2 is SMNVEV (reference sequence). The CDR3 contains 15 residues. The ends were cut back, 6 bases at V and 4 bases at J, with 19 bases in the middle. The CDR3 DNA is TGTGCCAGCAGCTCCCCGGGAGCCGGAGGGTACGAGCAGTACTTC. Its translation: CASSSPGAGGYEQYF.